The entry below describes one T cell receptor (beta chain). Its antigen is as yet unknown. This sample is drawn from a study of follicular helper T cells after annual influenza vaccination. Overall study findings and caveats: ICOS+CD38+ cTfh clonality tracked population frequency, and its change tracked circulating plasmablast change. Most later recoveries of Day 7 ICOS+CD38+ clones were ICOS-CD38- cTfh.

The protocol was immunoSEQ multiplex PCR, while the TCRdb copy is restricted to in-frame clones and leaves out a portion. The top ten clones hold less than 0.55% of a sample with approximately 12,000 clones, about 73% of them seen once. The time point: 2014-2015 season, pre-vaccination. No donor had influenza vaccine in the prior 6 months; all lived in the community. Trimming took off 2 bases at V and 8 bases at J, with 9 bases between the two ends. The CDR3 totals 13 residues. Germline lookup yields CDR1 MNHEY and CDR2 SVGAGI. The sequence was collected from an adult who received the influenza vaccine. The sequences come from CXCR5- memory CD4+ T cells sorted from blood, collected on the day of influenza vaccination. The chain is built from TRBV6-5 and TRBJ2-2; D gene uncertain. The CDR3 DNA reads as TGTGCCAGCAGTTACACCATCCCAGGGGAGCTGTTTTTT. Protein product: CASSYTIPGELFF.